This T cell receptor (beta chain) originates from a study of cytotoxic CD8 clonotypes in ibrutinib-treated CLL. Investigators sought sequencing depths of between 1 in 200,000 and 1 in 1 million T cells. Assay: immunoSEQ multiplex PCR; the TCRdb copy retains only in-frame clones and omits some. The sample consists of roughly 60,000 clones, over 60% of them appearing once. General study results and limits: Measured clonality at baseline was greater than in age-matched healthy donors and tracked with circulating CD8+ T-cell counts. Clonality increased at ibrutinib response and stayed stable in sustained remission. At progression, however, it fell back toward baseline.

A word on this clone: Its specificity is unknown.

This CDR3 has 14 residues. V lost 5 bases to trimming and J lost 1 base, with 12 bases between them. The germline V gene encodes CDR1 SGHRS and CDR2 YFSETQ. The source of approximately 1.9 micrograms of genomic DNA for TCR beta libraries was cryopreserved PBMCs. This receptor was taken from a human donor with chronic lymphocytic leukemia. The chain uses TRBV5-1 and TRBJ1-1, with unresolved D. The sample here was PBMCs, taken after 12 months of ibrutinib treatment. CDR3 loop: CASSSQLSNTEAFF. The DNA of the CDR3 is TGCGCCAGCAGTTCACAGCTCTCGAACACTGAAGCTTTCTTT.